This TCR beta chain emerged from a study of beta chain features in type 1 diabetes listed by TCRdb under 2018. The study in broad terms: Mean age, gender distribution, total cell number and subset yield were not different between patients and healthy donors. A total of approximately 99,000,000 sorted cells were examined across all samples, and RNA yield correlated strongly with the number of cells per subset. In the study, recently diagnosed type 1 diabetes patients and matched healthy donors were compared on the TCRB repertoires of their sorted circulating CD4+ T cell subsets. Whereas all 28 donors provided naive and central memory subsets, regulatory and stem cell-like memory subsets were isolated from just 8 patients and roughly 8 healthy donors. Overall study results and their limits: PCR may preferentially amplify shorter templates, but because patient and control samples were amplified and corrected together, any resulting skew would affect both groups equally. At VDJ recombination sites, type 1 diabetes patients had fewer insertions and more deleted nucleotides, which implies abnormalities in thymic rearrangement. A moderate but significant shortening of TCRB CDR3 length was observed in type 1 diabetes patients in all four CD4+ subsets. Naive, central memory and regulatory TCRB repertoires appeared to be more alike among patients than among healthy donors. Because the HLA sub-analyses included only small numbers of individuals, any influence of HLA type on TCRB rearrangement was left unresolved. Because cDNA was sequenced instead of genomic DNA, activated cells with high expression could be over-represented, although the groups did not differ in activation or CD3 levels.

Concerning this clone itself: The antigen it binds to is not known. Base qualities are not provided; no much larger clone lies one nucleotide away.

The entire isolated RNA was reverse transcribed using the High Capacity cDNA Reverse Transcription Kit, and thus expressed TCRB transcripts were sequenced. Deep immunoSEQ sequencing was applied to naive, central memory and regulatory T cell samples, giving an average of around 3.8 million total reads per sample. After sorted cells were lysed in RLT buffer, RNA was extracted with DNase-treated RNeasy Micro or Mini kits, with the choice depending on cell number. To prevent cross-contamination, each cell subset was processed individually, whereas patient and healthy donor samples were processed jointly. The immunoSEQ multiplex PCR was used to amplify TCRB sequences from cDNA, yielding 87-bp fragments that span the CDR3 region. Sequencing of the amplicons was done on the Illumina HiSeq platform. On the authors' methods: PCR bias was computationally corrected using synthetic template baselines, reads within Hamming distance 2 were collapsed, and singletons that could not be merged were discarded. Reads were aligned to IMGT to assign V, D and J genes, CDR3 length, and insertions or deletions at six rearrangement sites. Clonotype counts were normalized to sorted cell number within each subset before computing true diversity and Gini coefficients with the tcR R package. Repertoire sharing was quantified using the overlap coefficient calculated on TCRB nucleotide sequences. Out-of-frame TCRB sequences from naive cells were analyzed as a proxy for the pre-selection repertoire. Sourced from immuneACCESS, this table was stored by TCRdb with only in-frame sequences that have V and J called. A share of the clones is absent; for the studies checked, an unresolved V gene accounts for under half, and the remainder has no known explanation. V and J calls and clone size come straight from that table; D and trimming were deduced from the DNA. The sample profile shows a few hundred thousand clones; roughly 12% of them were found once. Clones ranked in the top ten supply around 0.02% of the sample.

Trimmed from V: 3 bases; trimmed from J: 6 bases; junction bases lacking a gene match: 1. Including cysteine and phenylalanine, the CDR3 has 15 amino acids. Solely the CDR3 DNA is kept, with 45 bases framed from the first base. The germline V gene (reference sequence) specifies SEHNR as CDR1 and FQNEAQ as CDR2. A single peripheral blood draw of around 120 mL on average was collected from each donor into heparinised tubes. A BD FACSAria II and a panel including CD45RO, CCR7, CD25, CD127, CD95 and CD27 were used to sort naive, central memory, regulatory and stem cell-like memory CD4+ T cells. Every sorted population had a purity above 95%. PBMCs were separated immediately by Lymphoprep density gradient centrifugation and were stained directly, without being cultured. Samples were stained and sorted in pairs, with one healthy donor and one patient per experiment, so that batch effects were minimized.

The sequence was obtained from a man aged 18-30 years in good health. The receptor chain draws on TRBV7-9 and TRBJ1-6; TRBD1 aligns with 11 central bases. Input material: naive CD4+ T cells from blood. What the cell subset or site label conveys for this sample: true naive CD4+ T cells. Read as DNA, the sequence is TGTGCCAGCAGCTTCGGGACAGGGGGTAATTCACCCCTCCACTTT. It specifies CASSFGTGGNSPLHF.